This TCR beta chain came from a study of monozygotic twins with inflammatory bowel disease. After re-calling the 5' RACE reads, TCRdb lists one entry per CDR3 protein, DNA absent. In all, the sample yields tens of thousands of distinct CDR3 sequences. This CDR3 is built from 16 residues. This chain uses TRBV12-3 or TRBV12-4 with TRBJ1-2; TCRdb's D call of TRBD1 is untestable without DNA. Material: blood. The sequence was obtained from a human donor with ulcerative colitis or Crohn's disease, or a healthy co-twin of an affected twin (not recorded which). CDR3 protein: CASSFKTRGTVSGYTF.